This section outlines one T cell receptor (beta chain) sequence together with its context. Its antigen is unknown. The record originates from a study of cytomegalovirus exposure and HLA in healthy donors. 13 Jbeta primers and 60 Vbeta primers were used for the PCR. Original analysis: In a later analysis, the count reached 76 million or so unique TCR beta chains, with about 12 million shared. Using immunoSEQ multiplex PCR, the repertoire was profiled, and TCRdb retains in-frame clones only, with some absent. D and trimming were read from the DNA, whereas the V and J calls and clone size are those reported in that table. The sample has some 110,000 clones; around 86% are singletons. CDR1 and CDR2 from the germline V gene are SEHNR and FQNEAQ (reference sequence). V was trimmed by 0 bases and J by 1 base, leaving 9 bases between them. This CDR3 has 15 residues. The study, taken as a whole, reports: Exclusion as indistinguishable affected some V segments, including TRBV6-2 and TRBV6-3. The study designated 150 or so TCR beta chains cytomegalovirus-associated. In a later analysis, DRB1 alleles had the most associated TCRs; HLA-C alleles the fewest.

The sequenced sample was PBMCs. The clonotype comes from a woman under 40 in good health and CMV-seronegative. V usage is TRBV7-9 and J usage is TRBJ1-1; D is unresolved. The DNA of the CDR3 is TGTGCCAGCAGCTTAGCGGATGGAGGGAACACTGAAGCTTTCTTT. It is translated as CASSLADGGNTEAFF.